This TCR beta chain emerged from a study of post-analysis software for immune sequencing data. Whole-study findings and limits: Patients carried five TRBV segments more frequently than controls did, and TRBV5-6, TRBV5-1 and TRBV20-1 were among them.

The CDR3 has 15 amino acids. Per the germline V gene, CDR1 is DFQATT and CDR2 is SNEGSKA (reference sequence). J was trimmed by 2 bases and V by 6 bases; bases with no gene match: 12. Each TCR beta cDNA library carried unique molecular identifiers. MiXCR, run by TCRdb on the PCR reads, gives a single entry per CDR3 protein. The table records roughly 400,000 distinct CDR3 sequences, 30% to 40% of them present only once. About this clonotype: No antigen is known for it.

V gene TRBV20-1 combines with J gene TRBJ2-7, with 8 nucleotides matching TRBD1. The sample consisted of blood. The clonotype comes from a girl aged 2-15 years with multiple sclerosis. CDR3: CSAEPQGVVAYEQYF. The CDR3 DNA reads TGCAGTGCGGAGCCACAGGGGGTTGTCGCCTACGAGCAGTACTTC.